These 10 T cell receptor beta chains originate from one sample sequenced in a study of blood T cell repertoires in COVID-19. This table comes from immunoSEQ multiplex PCR, and its TCRdb copy is limited to in-frame clones, with some not included. The sample includes tens of thousands of clones, about 88% seen only once; the top ten take approximately 19%. Specimen: peripheral blood. All receptors come from a man aged 70-80 years with active COVID-19.

The rearrangement links TRBV2 to TRBJ2-3, with 14 bases aligning to TRBD2. From germline, CDR1 is SNHLY and CDR2 FYNNEI. There are 16 residues in the CDR3. V shed 6 bases, J shed 4 bases, and the junction held 6 bases outside the gene matches. The CDR3 reads CASSLRTSGRPDTQYF. The CDR3 coding sequence is TGTGCCAGCAGCCTCCGGACTAGCGGGAGGCCAGATACGCAGTATTTT.

The V call is TRBV29-1, the J call TRBJ2-2; tentative D call: TRBD1 (6 bases). Trimming stripped 6 bases from V and 4 bases from J, with 18 bases between. The CDR3 runs to 15 residues. Germline V gives CDR1 SQVTM, CDR2 ANQGSEA. This CDR3 reads CSVNLRGTTTGELFF. The CDR3 nucleotides read TGCAGCGTAAACCTGAGGGGGACAACCACCGGGGAGCTGTTTTTT.

V and J are TRBV7-2 and TRBJ2-3, with 7 positions matching TRBD2. With V trimmed by 5 bases and J by 2 bases, 10 bases remained unmatched. The V gene's germline CDR1 is SGHTA and CDR2 FQGNSA. The CDR3 is made up of 16 amino acids. The CDR3 nucleotides read TGTGCCAGCAGCCTAGATGCGGGGAGGGCCACAGATACGCAGTATTTT. It codes for CASSLDAGRATDTQYF.

V usage is TRBV7-2 and J usage is TRBJ2-1; 13 nucleotides match TRBD2. Germline CDR1 is SGHTA and CDR2 is FQGNSA. The ends lost 6 bases at V and 1 base at J; junction bases unmatched: 9. The CDR3 has 18 residues. CDR3: CASRFPGLAGISYNEQFF. The CDR3 DNA reads as TGTGCCAGCAGGTTCCCGGGACTAGCGGGAATTTCCTACAATGAGCAGTTCTTC.

The chain is built from TRBV5-6 and TRBJ2-2; TRBD2 agrees at 9 bases. The V and J ends lost 1 base and 7 bases, in that order; junction bases with no gene match: 2. Germline V CDR1 and CDR2: SGHDT, YYEEEE. The CDR3 runs to 14 residues. The CDR3 DNA follows: TGTGCCAGCAGCTTGCAACTAGCGGGCGGGGAGCTGTTTTTT. Translating it yields CASSLQLAGGELFF. The full variable domain, its missing parts supplied by reference TRBV5-6 and TRBJ2-2, is DAGVTQSPTHLIKTRGQQVTLRCSPKSGHDTVSWYQQALGQGPQFIFQYYEEEERQRGNFPDRFSGHQFPNYSSELNVNALLLGDSALYLCASSLQLAGGELFFGEGSRLTVL.

The chain has TRBV7-2 and TRBJ1-2; TRBD1 might be the D (5 bases). Germline V gene lookup returns CDR1 SGHTA and CDR2 FQGNSA. This CDR3 spans 13 amino acids. Deletions cut 5 bases from V and 5 bases from J, with 12 bases between. The CDR3 protein is CASSAGRGYGYTF. DNA for the CDR3: TGTGCCAGCAGCGCGGGACGGGGGTATGGCTACACCTTC.

Only one count was recorded for this clone. CDR3 residues: CASSLSGVKYEQYF. CDR3 in DNA: TGTGCCAGCAGTTTATCAGGGGTAAAATACGAGCAGTACTTC. The chain has TRBV27 and TRBJ2-7; maybe TRBD1 (5 bases). V shed 0 bases and J shed 4 bases, with 10 bases lying between them. Germline values: CDR1 MNHEY, CDR2 SMNVEV (reference sequence). The CDR3 covers 14 residues.

Of note for this clone: Other nucleotide sequences from this sample produce the same CDR3. This sequence joins TRBV18 and TRBJ2-5; D uncertain. Germline values: CDR1 KGHSH, CDR2 LQKENI. This CDR3 spans 13 amino acids. Trimming pared 1 base from V and 5 bases from J, leaving 8 bases between. The DNA of the CDR3 is TGTGCCAGCTCACCACGGCAGAAGGAGACCCAGTACTTC. Residues: CASSPRQKETQYF.

The V and J genes are TRBV19 and TRBJ1-6; 9 bases line up with TRBD1. V was pared by 6 bases and J by 7 bases, with 7 bases of the junction left unmatched. The germline V gene encodes CDR1 LNHDA and CDR2 SQIVND (reference sequence). The CDR3 extends over 15 amino acids. The CDR3 DNA follows: TGTGCCAGTAGCTTCCGGGACAGGGTAAATTCACCCCTCCACTTT. It translates to CASSFRDRVNSPLHF.

The chain employs TRBV6-4 and TRBJ1-4, with 9 bases matching TRBD1. This CDR3 is 18 amino acids long. Trimming at V came to 0 bases and at J to 1 base, leaving 6 bases not matched to a gene. CDR1 is MRHNA, CDR2 SNTAGT, per germline. Here the CDR3 reads CASSDSEGQGITNEKLFF. In DNA, the CDR3 is TGTGCCAGCAGTGACTCTGAGGGACAGGGTATAACTAATGAAAAACTGTTTTTT.